The 21 T cell receptor beta chains in this list originate from one sample, sequenced in a study of cytomegalovirus exposure and HLA in healthy donors (dated by TCRdb to about 2017). Library generation was performed with the immunoSEQ multiplex PCR assay. Here the immuneACCESS table is served through TCRdb, limited to in-frame sequences with V and J called. Missing clones are a known gap in these copies; in checked studies unresolved V genes cover under half, and the rest lacks a known reason. The sample table contains roughly 150,000 clones; only one count was recorded for about 88% of them. Of the sample, just under 9% is held by the ten largest clones. The material sequenced was PBMCs. Receptors originate from a young man in good health and CMV-seropositive.

The V gene is TRBV18, the J gene TRBJ1-2; D may be TRBD1 (5 bases). The V end lost 3 bases, the J end lost 0 bases, and 11 bases lay between the germline ends. The germline V gene encodes CDR1 KGHSH and CDR2 LQKENI. This CDR3 has 15 amino acids. The CDR3 is CASSPGQGTNYGYTF. As DNA, the CDR3 is TGTGCCAGCTCACCGGGGCAAGGAACTAACTATGGCTACACCTTC.

This clone has just a few counts. The chain recombines TRBV25-1 with TRBJ1-1, with a possible D match to TRBD1 (5 bases). Deletions cut 3 bases from V and 8 bases from J, with 16 bases between. Per the germline V gene, CDR1 is MGHDK and CDR2 is SYGVNS. The CDR3 consists of 14 residues. The CDR3 region has the DNA TGTGCCAGCAGTGACTCAAGGGGTAATAAAGAAGCTTTCTTT. It codes for CASSDSRGNKEAFF.

V gene TRBV6-6 combines with J gene TRBJ2-7, with 7 bases lining up with TRBD2. Germline CDR1 is MNHNY and CDR2 is SVGAGI (reference sequence). The CDR3 is 15 amino acids. Germline trimming cut 5 bases from V and 2 bases from J; bases unmatched to any gene: 9. The CDR3 DNA is TGTGCCAGCAGTACCCCGAGCGGGAACGCCTACGAGCAGTACTTC. Translated, it gives CASSTPSGNAYEQYF.

The chain couples TRBV6-4 to TRBJ1-1, with D possibly matching TRBD1 (6 bases). V lost 8 bases and J lost 0, with 19 bases in between. CDR3 size: 16 residues. Germline V lookup: CDR1 MRHNA, CDR2 SNTAGT. Here the CDR3 reads CASWDIGLRVNTEAFF. In DNA form, the CDR3 reads TGTGCCAGCTGGGACATTGGGTTGAGGGTGAACACTGAAGCTTTCTTT.

The chain uses TRBV2 and TRBJ2-5, with 13 bases matching TRBD2. J lost 0 bases, V lost 7 bases, and 5 bases had no gene match. The CDR3 spans 16 residues. CDR1 is SNHLY and CDR2 is FYNNEI in the germline V gene. The CDR3 bases are TGTGCCAGCACCCTGGGACTAGCGGGGTACCAAGAGACCCAGTACTTC. Its protein product is CASTLGLAGYQETQYF.

This clone was counted a few times. V usage is TRBV7-9 and J usage is TRBJ2-7; possible D gene TRBD2, 6 bases. Germline V lookup: CDR1 SEHNR, CDR2 FQNEAQ (reference sequence). V dropped 6 bases and J dropped 3 bases, with 9 bases sitting between them. This CDR3 contains 12 residues. CDR3 region: CASSSDYYEQYF. The CDR3 DNA sequence: TGTGCCAGCAGTTCGGACTACTACGAGCAGTACTTC. The full variable domain, its missing parts supplied by reference TRBV7-9 and TRBJ2-7, is DTGVSQNPRHKITKRGQNVTFRCDPISEHNRLYWYRQTLGQGPEFLTYFQNEAQLEKSRLLSDRFSAERPKGSFSTLEIQRTEQGDSAMYLCASSSDYYEQYFGPGTRLTVT.

The rearrangement links TRBV19 to TRBJ2-1, with 7 bases lining up with TRBD1. Unmatched junction bases numbered 8, after V lost 7 bases and J lost 2 bases. The CDR3 length is 15 residues. Looked up from germline, CDR1 is LNHDA and CDR2 is SQIVND (reference sequence). Here the CDR3 reads CASKKSDRPYNEQFF. The CDR3 DNA reads TGTGCCAGTAAGAAATCGGACAGGCCCTACAATGAGCAGTTCTTC. The entire variable domain, with the rest obtained from reference TRBV19 and TRBJ2-1, is as follows: DGGITQSPKYLFRKEGQNVTLSCEQNLNHDAMYWYRQDPGQGLRLIYYSQIVNDFQKGDIAEGYSVSREKKESFPLTVTSAQKNPTAFYLCASKKSDRPYNEQFFGPGTRLTVL.

This clone was detected a few times. This chain uses TRBV6-5 with TRBJ2-7; 9 bases are shared with TRBD2. Germline lookup yields CDR1 MNHEY and CDR2 SVGAGI. After removal of 0 bases from V and 2 bases from J, the junction contained 5 bases not matched to a gene. The CDR3 totals 16 residues. CDR3 in DNA: TGTGCCAGCAGTTACTCGACGCGGGGGGGTCCCTACGAGCAGTACTTC. It is translated as CASSYSTRGGPYEQYF.

The V call is TRBV7-2, the J call TRBJ2-1; D is possibly TRBD2 (5 bases). The CDR3 spans 13 residues. V lost 11 bases, J lost 12 bases, and 23 bases lay in between. Germline V gene lookup returns CDR1 SGHTA and CDR2 FQGNSA. Here the CDR3 reads CAGARLTRVLQFF. The CDR3 bases are TGTGCCGGCGCACGCCTCACGAGGGTATTGCAGTTCTTC. The whole variable domain, remainder taken from reference TRBV7-2 and TRBJ2-1, is GAGVSQSPSNKVTEKGKDVELRCDPISGHTALYWYRQSLGQGLEFLIYFQGNSAPDKSGLPSDRFSAERTGGSVSTLTIQRTQQEDSAVYLCAGARLTRVLQFFGPGTRLTVL.

This chain joins TRBV16 and TRBJ2-1; 7 positions match TRBD2. Germline lookup yields CDR1 KGHSY and CDR2 FQNENV. J lost 7 bases, V lost 3 bases, and 3 bases had no gene match. CDR3 size: 13 residues. CDR3 DNA sequence: TGTGCCAGCAGCCAGGTAGCGGGTAATGAGCAGTTCTTC. Amino acids: CASSQVAGNEQFF.

The chain couples TRBV30 to TRBJ2-7, with 11 positions matching TRBD2. Looked up from germline, CDR1 is GTSNPN and CDR2 is SVGIG (reference sequence). The CDR3 length is 15 residues. Unmatched junction bases numbered 4, after V lost 3 bases and J lost 0 bases. CDR3 residues: CAWRRGTSGSYEQYF. DNA of the CDR3: TGTGCCTGGAGAAGAGGGACTAGCGGCTCCTACGAGCAGTACTTC.

This rearrangement joins TRBV5-1 to TRBJ1-1; the D gene is possibly TRBD1 (6 bases). The CDR3 runs 16 residues. Germline assignment: CDR1 SGHRS and CDR2 YFSETQ. V lost 3 bases to trimming and J lost 1 base, with 16 bases between them. This CDR3 reads CASSWEPQGSNTEAFF. CDR3 in DNA: TGCGCCAGCAGCTGGGAACCCCAGGGGTCGAACACTGAAGCTTTCTTT.

The rearrangement links TRBV6-5 to TRBJ2-5; TRBD1 is a possible D gene (6 bases). Germline CDR1 is MNHEY and CDR2 is SVGAGI. The germline V and J ends were trimmed by 6 bases and 4 bases, with 18 bases remaining between them. This CDR3 is built from 15 residues. The CDR3 here is CASSPASLGGETQYF. The CDR3 coding sequence is TGTGCCAGCAGCCCCGCAAGCTTAGGGGGAGAGACCCAGTACTTC.

J is TRBJ1-6 and V is TRBV10-3; maybe TRBD1 (6 bases). The length of the CDR3 is 15 residues. Per germline, CDR1 ENHRY and CDR2 SYGVKD. The V and J ends lost 6 bases and 6 bases respectively, with 15 bases between them. CDR3 region: CAIRTSGQLNSPLHF. The DNA for the CDR3 is TGTGCCATCAGAACCTCTGGACAGCTTAATTCACCCCTCCACTTT.

The chain has TRBV30 and TRBJ1-5, with 8 positions matching TRBD1. Losses at the gene ends were 1 base for V and 6 bases for J; bases not matched to a gene: 5. Germline V gene sequence: CDR1 GTSNPN, CDR2 SVGIG (reference sequence). There are 14 residues in the CDR3. This chain's CDR3 is CAWSGSTGAQPQHF. The CDR3 DNA reads TGTGCCTGGAGTGGCTCGACAGGGGCTCAGCCCCAGCATTTT.

A single count supports this clone. V is TRBV29-1 and J is TRBJ1-3, with D perhaps TRBD1 (6 bases). The CDR3 totals 15 residues. V shed 6 bases and J shed 2 bases, with 17 bases lying between them. Looked up from germline, CDR1 is SQVTM and CDR2 is ANQGSEA. CDR3 sequence reads: CSVSPRGGPGNTIYF. CDR3 coding DNA: TGCAGCGTCTCCCCCCGCGGGGGGCCTGGAAACACCATATATTTT.

The CDR3 nucleotides are TGCGCCAGCAGCCAGTCTTCTCTGAGGGCGCGTGAGAAGTACTTC. This encodes CASSQSSLRAREKYF. The chain is built from TRBV4-1 and TRBJ2-7; a weak D match, TRBD2 (5 bases). Trimming shortened V by 3 bases and J by 11 bases, and 23 bases separated the two germline ends. The length of the CDR3 is 15 residues. Germline-derived CDR1 and CDR2 are MGHRA and YSYEKL.

The V gene is TRBV9, the J gene TRBJ2-3; 9 bases match TRBD2. This CDR3 is built from 16 residues. Germline-derived CDR1 and CDR2 are SGDLS and YYNGEE. The V and J ends lost 4 bases and 1 base, in that order; junction bases with no gene match: 7. Here the CDR3 reads CASSRGGGAGTDTQYF. CDR3 coding DNA: TGTGCCAGCAGCCGAGGCGGGGGGGCCGGCACAGATACGCAGTATTTT.

The chain has TRBV27 and TRBJ2-5; D possibly corresponds to TRBD1 (5 bases). The CDR3 extends over 13 amino acids. Germline V CDR1 and CDR2: MNHEY, SMNVEV (reference sequence). Trimming left V 6 bases short and J 5 bases short, with 13 bases between. This chain's CDR3 is CASRGRDRETQYF. In DNA, the CDR3 is TGTGCCAGCAGGGGCAGGGATAGGGAGACCCAGTACTTC.

V gene TRBV11-3 combines with J gene TRBJ2-2; 7 bases fit TRBD1. Germline CDR1 reads SGHNT; CDR2 reads YENEEA. The CDR3 runs 17 residues. V lost 8 bases and J lost 0; bases outside the gene matches: 12. CDR3 sequence (DNA): TGTGCCAGCGGCCCACAGGGGTTTACGCCGAACACCGGGGAGCTGTTTTTT. Translated, it gives CASGPQGFTPNTGELFF.

This clone was counted a few times. V usage is TRBV14 and J usage is TRBJ1-2, with D maybe TRBD1 (5 bases). Germline V gives CDR1 SGHDN, CDR2 FVKESK. The CDR3 runs to 17 residues. Trimming took 0 bases from V and 4 from J, leaving 18 bases between them. This chain's CDR3 is CASSQDQDWTRSYGYTF. CDR3 nucleotides: TGTGCCAGCAGCCAAGATCAGGATTGGACACGAAGCTATGGCTACACCTTC. The variable domain in full, with the rest retrieved from reference TRBV14 and TRBJ1-2, is EAGVTQFPSHSVIEKGQTVTLRCDPISGHDNLYWYRRVMGKEIKFLLHFVKESKQDESGMPNNRFLAERTGGTYSTLKVQPAELEDSGVYFCASSQDQDWTRSYGYTFGSGTRLTVV.